These 28 T cell receptor beta chains originate from one sample sequenced in a study of blood T cell repertoires in COVID-19. Produced via immunoSEQ multiplex PCR; TCRdb's table is partial and in-frame only. The sample lists some 240,000 clones, around 80% occurring once. The sequencing input was PBMCs or T cells enriched from blood (not recorded which). The receptors were sampled from a man aged 30 to 39 with acute COVID-19.

For this clone: One junction end does not reproduce the germline sequence, and a read error may be involved. The gene calls are TRBV5-1 and TRBJ2-2; D possibly corresponds to TRBD1 (8 bases). Looked up from germline, CDR1 is SGHRS and CDR2 is YFSETQ. CDR3 length: 16 residues. CDR3 DNA sequence: TGTGCCAGCAGCTCTACAGGGGGGGCGAACACCGGGGAGCTGTTTTTT. It is translated as CASSSTGGANTGELFF.

The chain combines TRBV6-4 with TRBJ2-3; 9 bases are a match to TRBD2. V dropped 2 bases and J dropped 0; count of bases not matched to a gene: 6. Germline lookup yields CDR1 MRHNA and CDR2 SNTAGT. CDR3 length equals 17 residues. The CDR3 here is CASSDLSGGPSTDTQYF. The CDR3 DNA follows: TGTGCCAGCAGTGACCTTAGCGGGGGCCCAAGCACAGATACGCAGTATTTT.

The chain combines TRBV2 with TRBJ1-6, with TRBD1 identical over 7 bases. The CDR3 consists of 14 residues. Per germline, CDR1 SNHLY and CDR2 FYNNEI. Germline trimming cut 4 bases from V and 9 bases from J; bases unmatched to any gene: 6. CDR3 sequence: CASSVGTASSPLHF. The CDR3 DNA is TGTGCCAGCAGTGTGGGGACAGCCAGTTCACCCCTCCACTTT. Combining the CDR3 with reference TRBV2 and TRBJ1-6 gives the whole variable domain EPEVTQTPSHQVTQMGQEVILRCVPISNHLYFYWYRQILGQKVEFLVSFYNNEISEKSEIFDDQFSVERPDGSNFTLKIRSTKLEDSAMYFCASSVGTASSPLHFGNGTRLTVT.

This chain uses TRBV27 with TRBJ2-6; possible D gene TRBD1, 7 bases. This CDR3 is built from 19 residues. Germline V gene lookup returns CDR1 MNHEY and CDR2 SMNVEV (reference sequence). V lost 4 bases to trimming and J lost 0 bases, with 19 bases between them. In DNA, the CDR3 is TGTGCCAGCAGTTCCCGAGGCGGGACAGTTGGCTCTGGGGCCAACGTCCTGACTTTC. Its protein is CASSSRGGTVGSGANVLTF.

The V call is TRBV27, the J call TRBJ2-1; a weak D match, TRBD1 (6 bases). The germline CDR1 and CDR2 sequences are MNHEY and SMNVEV (reference sequence). Trimming removed 4 bases at V and 9 bases at J, with 19 bases between. The CDR3 consists of 15 residues. The CDR3 here is CASSSRTPGRGEQFF. CDR3 in DNA: TGTGCCAGCAGTTCGCGGACGCCCGGCAGGGGTGAGCAGTTCTTC.

V and J are TRBV19 and TRBJ2-2; TRBD2 is a possible D gene (5 bases). Trimming shortened V by 3 bases and J by 7 bases, and 18 bases separated the two germline ends. CDR3 length: 16 amino acids. Germline loops: CDR1 LNHDA, CDR2 SQIVND (reference sequence). The CDR3 DNA is TGTGCCAGTAGTATCAATAGAAACGGAGGATACGGGGAGCTGTTTTTT. Encoded protein: CASSINRNGGYGELFF.

J is TRBJ2-5 and V is TRBV6-5, with 9 nucleotides matching TRBD1. This CDR3 has 13 residues. With V trimmed by 6 bases and J by 3 bases, 2 bases remained unmatched. Germline lookup yields CDR1 MNHEY and CDR2 SVGAGI. The CDR3 region is CASRRTGEETQYF. In DNA, the CDR3 is TGTGCCAGCAGGAGGACAGGGGAAGAGACCCAGTACTTC.

The chain employs TRBV7-2 and TRBJ2-3; no clear D. Per germline, CDR1 SGHTA and CDR2 FQGNSA. The CDR3 runs 14 residues. The V end lost 4 bases, the J end lost 0 bases, and 8 bases lay between the germline ends. CDR3 DNA sequence: TGTGCCAGCAGCTCTCAAACTAGCACAGATACGCAGTATTTT. It translates to CASSSQTSTDTQYF.

In this sample, this clone turned up once. Written as DNA, the CDR3 is TGTGCCAGTAGTGTCACTAGCGCCAAAAACAATGAGCAGTTCTTC. The encoded protein is CASSVTSAKNNEQFF. The rearrangement uses TRBV19 and TRBJ2-1; 7 bases align to TRBD2. CDR3 length: 15 amino acids. Germline V gene lookup returns CDR1 LNHDA and CDR2 SQIVND (reference sequence). Losses at the gene ends were 5 bases for V and 5 bases for J; bases not matched to a gene: 9.

The CDR3 protein is CASSPLKRWGYTF. DNA for the CDR3: TGTGCCAGCAGTCCCTTAAAGCGCTGGGGCTACACCTTC. The chain carries TRBV12-3 or TRBV12-4 and TRBJ1-2; D call uncertain. V lost 5 bases, J lost 8 bases, and 15 bases lay in between. CDR3 length: 13 residues.

The V call is TRBV7-2, the J call TRBJ1-4, with D tentatively TRBD1 (6 bases). Germline V gives CDR1 SGHTA, CDR2 FQGNSA. Trimming removed 8 bases from V and 7 bases from J, with 14 bases in between. This CDR3 comprises 13 residues. In DNA, the CDR3 is TGTGCCAGCTCCGGACAGTTCGGTGAAAAACTGTTTTTT. Residues: CASSGQFGEKLFF. Full variable domain (outside the CDR3, taken from reference TRBV7-2 and TRBJ1-4): GAGVSQSPSNKVTEKGKDVELRCDPISGHTALYWYRQSLGQGLEFLIYFQGNSAPDKSGLPSDRFSAERTGGSVSTLTIQRTQQEDSAVYLCASSGQFGEKLFFGSGTQLSVL.

The chain couples TRBV5-4 to TRBJ2-1; tentatively, D is TRBD2 (6 bases). CDR1 and CDR2 (germline): SGHNT, YYREEE (reference sequence). Trimming left V 4 bases short and J 5 bases short, with 10 bases between. The CDR3 runs to 13 residues. CDR3 coding DNA: TGTGCCAGCAGCGGGGGAGGCGACAATGAGCAGTTCTTC. Translated, it gives CASSGGGDNEQFF.

The J gene is TRBJ2-3, the V gene TRBV2, with TRBD2 as a possible D gene (6 bases). V lost 8 bases to trimming and J lost 4 bases, with 19 bases between them. There are 15 residues in the CDR3. Per the germline V gene, CDR1 is SNHLY and CDR2 is FYNNEI. The CDR3 DNA sequence: TGTGCCAGCGGGAGTAATCAACTAGCTTCAGATACGCAGTATTTT. Protein sequence: CASGSNQLASDTQYF.

This clone occurred a few times. The chain has TRBV5-4 and TRBJ2-7, with 8 bases fitting TRBD2. CDR1 is SGHNT, CDR2 YYREEE, per germline (reference sequence). Germline trimming cut 2 bases from V and 5 bases from J; bases unmatched to any gene: 3. The CDR3 spans 13 residues. The CDR3 here is CASSFGGAHEQYV. The CDR3 coding sequence is TGTGCCAGCAGCTTCGGGGGGGCCCACGAGCAGTACGTC.

The V call is TRBV7-2, the J call TRBJ2-1; the match to TRBD2 covers 8 bases. Germline V gene data show CDR1 as SGHTA and CDR2 as FQGNSA. The CDR3 is made up of 14 amino acids. V lost 2 bases, J lost 12 bases, and 9 bases stayed unmatched. In DNA, the CDR3 is TGTGCCAGCAGCTTAAGTCAGCGGGAGAGGGGGCAGTTCTTC. Amino acids: CASSLSQRERGQFF. The full variable domain, with the rest looked up from reference TRBV7-2 and TRBJ2-1, is GAGVSQSPSNKVTEKGKDVELRCDPISGHTALYWYRQSLGQGLEFLIYFQGNSAPDKSGLPSDRFSAERTGGSVSTLTIQRTQQEDSAVYLCASSLSQRERGQFFGPGTRLTVL.

The chain has TRBV11-2 and TRBJ2-5, with D possibly matching TRBD2 (6 bases). The CDR3 is 14 amino acids. The germline V gene has CDR1 SGHAT and CDR2 FQNNGV. Between the trimmed V and J ends, which lost 2 bases and 2 bases, there was a span of 9 bases. The CDR3 loop is CASSLLAGQETQYF. CDR3 bases: TGTGCCAGCAGCTTACTCGCGGGACAAGAGACCCAGTACTTC.

This chain links TRBV19 with TRBJ1-1; 9 bases agree with TRBD1. Germline CDR1 LNHDA, CDR2 SQIVND (reference sequence). V shed 5 bases and J 1 base; nucleotides not matched to a gene: 11. The CDR3 extends over 17 amino acids. CDR3 in amino acids: CASSLFGQGSWNTEAFF. The DNA for the CDR3 is TGTGCCAGTAGTCTTTTCGGACAGGGGAGTTGGAACACTGAAGCTTTCTTT.

The chain recombines TRBV11-2 with TRBJ2-5, with 9 bases lining up with TRBD1. The CDR3 runs to 16 residues. V was clipped by 10 bases and J by 5 bases; unmatched bases: 17. Germline V gene lookup returns CDR1 SGHAT and CDR2 FQNNGV. CDR3 nucleotides: TGTGCCACCCGAAAGCCGGGACAGGGACAGAGGGAGACCCAGTACTTC. It specifies CATRKPGQGQRETQYF.

The chain recombines TRBV3-1 (or the pseudogene TRBV3-2) with TRBJ1-4; D not certain. CDR1 and CDR2 (germline): LGHDT, YNNKEL (reference sequence). This CDR3 has 15 amino acids. V shed 4 bases and J shed 4 bases, with 13 bases lying between them. The CDR3 loop reads CASSPFYGNNEKLFF. In DNA, the CDR3 is TGTGCCAGCAGCCCCTTCTACGGGAATAATGAAAAACTGTTTTTT.

This sequence joins TRBV27 and TRBJ1-6; 11 nucleotides match TRBD1. Germline V lookup: CDR1 MNHEY, CDR2 SMNVEV (reference sequence). The CDR3 covers 14 residues. The V and J ends lost 4 bases and 7 bases, in that order; junction bases with no gene match: 0. CDR3 DNA: TGTGCCAGCAGTTGGGACAGGGGGAATTCACCCCTCCACTTT. Amino acids: CASSWDRGNSPLHF.

V is TRBV18 and J is TRBJ2-5; TRBD1 agrees at 12 bases. The CDR3 runs 18 residues. The junction had 17 bases not matched to a gene; V was cut back by 6 bases and J by 6 bases. Per germline, CDR1 KGHSH and CDR2 LQKENI. The CDR3 region is CASSATGTGGLRGKTQYF. DNA of the CDR3: TGTGCCAGCTCGGCGACCGGGACAGGGGGCTTAAGAGGAAAGACCCAGTACTTC.

The chain carries TRBV27 and TRBJ1-1, with a possible D match to TRBD1 (5 bases). This CDR3 spans 13 amino acids. The V and J ends lost 7 bases and 4 bases respectively, with 13 bases between them. Germline CDR1 is MNHEY and CDR2 is SMNVEV (reference sequence). The CDR3 region is CASTRGEGTEAFF. CDR3 DNA: TGTGCCAGCACCCGGGGGGAGGGCACTGAAGCTTTCTTT.

The J gene is TRBJ2-1, the V gene TRBV5-1; maybe TRBD2 (6 bases). The germline CDR1 and CDR2 sequences are SGHRS and YFSETQ. V gave up 0 bases and J gave up 8 bases, with 24 bases separating them. This CDR3 contains 18 residues. CDR3 coding DNA: TGCGCCAGCAGCTTGGAGGGTGGCTCGGACTATGGCATCGATGAGCAGTTCTTC. Its protein product is CASSLEGGSDYGIDEQFF. The variable domain in full, with the rest retrieved from reference TRBV5-1 and TRBJ2-1, is KAGVTQTPRYLIKTRGQQVTLSCSPISGHRSVSWYQQTPGQGLQFLFEYFSETQRNKGNFPGRFSGRQFSNSRSEMNVSTLELGDSALYLCASSLEGGSDYGIDEQFFGPGTRLTVL.

This clone was counted a few times. The chain couples TRBV6-5 to TRBJ1-1; TRBD1 is a possible D gene (6 bases). Per the germline V gene, CDR1 is MNHEY and CDR2 is SVGAGI. This CDR3 has 13 amino acids. The germline V and J ends were trimmed by 7 bases and 3 bases, with 12 bases remaining between them. The CDR3 DNA follows: TGTGCCAGCATGCTCAGGGGCTACACTGAAGCTTTCTTT. Translated: CASMLRGYTEAFF.

The V call is TRBV2, the J call TRBJ2-2, with 12 bases matching TRBD2. V lost 4 bases and J lost 3; bases outside the gene matches: 12. The CDR3 totals 19 residues. Germline-derived CDR1 and CDR2 are SNHLY and FYNNEI. CDR3 sequence: CASSVPLTSGGFYTGELFF. CDR3 bases: TGTGCCAGCAGTGTACCACTGACTAGCGGGGGATTTTACACCGGGGAGCTGTTTTTT.

The chain has TRBV18 and TRBJ1-2; 9 bases match TRBD1. The CDR3 runs 18 residues. The ends lost 3 bases at V and 7 bases at J; junction bases unmatched: 18. Germline CDR1 reads KGHSH; CDR2 reads LQKENI. The CDR3, as DNA: TGTGCCAGCTCACCTACCTTACAGGGGGCTCAGAGCGGGACTGGCTACACCTTC. It codes for CASSPTLQGAQSGTGYTF.

The chain is built from TRBV28 and TRBJ1-1; D uncertain. V lost 11 bases, J lost 8 bases, and 15 bases lay in between. Germline assignment: CDR1 MDHEN and CDR2 SYDVKM. This CDR3 has 11 residues. DNA of the CDR3: TGTGCCTTAGGAGGGTCCACCGAAGCTTTCTTT. This sequence encodes CALGGSTEAFF.

The sample holds one count of this clone. This CDR3 is CASSLSGSPYNEQFF. Written as DNA, the CDR3 is TGTGCCAGCAGCCTTAGCGGGAGTCCCTACAATGAGCAGTTCTTC. This rearrangement joins TRBV7-2 to TRBJ2-1; 9 bases map to TRBD2. With 5 bases clipped from V and 2 bases from J, the junction kept 4 bases outside the gene matches. CDR1 and CDR2 from the germline V gene are SGHTA and FQGNSA. The CDR3 has 15 residues.